The rows below give T cell receptor beta chains drawn from one sample of a study of blood T cell repertoires in COVID-19. Clones were read by immunoSEQ multiplex PCR, and TCRdb kept only the in-frame ones, dropping some. This table has about 380,000 clones, about 89% appearing once. Input material: PBMCs or T cells enriched from blood (not recorded which). All receptors come from a man aged 25-40 years who had recovered from COVID-19. CDR3s include the opening cysteine and the closing phenylalanine or tryptophan. The D gene is left open where the match is weak. Size tells how often a clone was seen (once, few, many) or the class of an expanded clone, and some rows leave it out.

J gene	clone size	D gene	V gene	CDR3 DNA	CDR3 protein
TRBJ2-6	.	.	TRBV6-1	TGTGCCAGCAGTGAACTCCGAGGGTCCGGGGCCAACGTCCTGACTTTC	CASSELRGSGANVLTF
TRBJ2-1	once	TRBD2	TRBV30	TGTGCCCAGTCGCGGGGGACCTACAATGAGCAGTTCTTC	CAQSRGTYNEQFF
TRBJ1-1	.	.	TRBV13	TGTGCCAGCACCCTGTCCATTACAGACACTGAAGCTTTCTTT	CASTLSITDTEAFF
TRBJ1-4	.	TRBD1	TRBV10-1	TGCGCCAGCAGTGAAGGGACAGCTAATGAAAAACTGTTTTTT	CASSEGTANEKLFF
TRBJ1-3	.	.	TRBV6-2/TRBV6-3	TGTGCCAGCAGTACAACGGACTGGGCTTGGCGCGACACCATATATTTT	CASSTTDWAWRDTIYF
TRBJ2-4	.	TRBD2	TRBV5-1	TGCGCCAGCAGCCCGAGGGACTATTTGGGCAAAAACATTCAGTACTTC	CASSPRDYLGKNIQYF
TRBJ1-4	.	.	TRBV3-1/TRBV3-2	TGTGCCAGCGGGGGCAGCGGGGCAACTAATGAAAAACTGTTTTTT	CASGGSGATNEKLFF
TRBJ2-2	.	.	TRBV9	TGTGCCAGCAGCCAACCGGGGTTTGGGCTGTTTTTT	CASSQPGFGLFF
TRBJ2-3	.	TRBD1	TRBV5-8	TGTGCTAGCAATTTGGGGACAGGCGACACAGATACGCAGTATTTT	CASNLGTGDTDTQYF
TRBJ1-1	.	TRBD1	TRBV12-3/TRBV12-4	TGTGCCAGCACCGACAGGGTGAACACTGAAGCTTTCTTT	CASTDRVNTEAFF
TRBJ2-3	.	.	TRBV12-5	TGTGCTAGTGGTCCGCTTGACAGTCCAGATACGCAGTATTTT	CASGPLDSPDTQYF
TRBJ1-5	.	.	TRBV3-1/TRBV3-2	TGTGCCAGCAGCCAAGTTCGGGGAGCTCAGCCCCAGCATTTT	CASSQVRGAQPQHF
TRBJ1-5	.	.	TRBV19	TGTGCCAGTATGCAGGACAGCTATAGCAATCAGCCCCAGCATTTT	CASMQDSYSNQPQHF
TRBJ2-7	.	.	TRBV30	TGTGCCTGGAATTTGGGAGCTTCCGAGCAGTACTTC	CAWNLGASEQYF
TRBJ1-4	.	.	TRBV5-1	TGCGCCAGCAGCCTATCAGGGGCTGATGGTGAAAAACTGTTTTTT	CASSLSGADGEKLFF
TRBJ2-7	few	TRBD1	TRBV12-5	TGTGCTAGTGGTTGGCACGGGACAGTGGAGACCTACGAGCAGTACTTC	CASGWHGTVETYEQYF
TRBJ1-2	once	TRBD1	TRBV7-9	TGTGCCAGCAGACGGGACAGTATGGGCTACACCTTC	CASRRDSMGYTF
TRBJ1-5	once	.	TRBV9	TGTGCCAGCAGCGTAGCTGGGAGGGAGGGTCAGCCCCAGCATTTT	CASSVAGREGQPQHF
TRBJ1-1	.	TRBD1	TRBV5-4	TGTGCCAGCAGCCCCCAATGGCAGACAGGGAAAAGCACTGAAGCTTTCTTT	CASSPQWQTGKSTEAFF
TRBJ2-5	.	TRBD2	TRBV13	TGTGCCAGCAGCCTAGCGGGGGGAGAGACCCAGTACTTC	CASSLAGGETQYF